The 30 T cell receptor beta chains in this list originate from one sample, sequenced in a study of cytomegalovirus exposure and HLA in healthy donors. With 60 Vbeta and 13 Jbeta primers, the PCR was carried out. Libraries were prepared by immunoSEQ multiplex PCR; TCRdb keeps only in-frame clonotypes and omits some of them. The table has roughly 110,000 clones, roughly 82% seen once. Material for sequencing was PBMCs. These receptors were taken from a male donor in good health and CMV-seronegative.

V usage is TRBV10-3 and J usage is TRBJ1-2; tentative D call: TRBD1 (5 bases). CDR1 is ENHRY and CDR2 is SYGVKD in the germline V gene. Trimming removed 6 bases at V and 4 bases at J, with 15 bases between. CDR3 length: 14 residues. Here the CDR3 DNA reads TGTGCCATCAGACCCGGTTCAGGGTCCTATGGCTACACCTTC. This gives the protein CAIRPGSGSYGYTF.

The chain uses TRBV18 and TRBJ2-5; D ambiguous. Germline CDR1 is KGHSH and CDR2 is LQKENI. Trimming stripped 2 bases from V and 5 bases from J, with 12 bases between. The CDR3 is 14 amino acids. The CDR3 DNA is TGTGCCAGCTCACCAGGGCCAGGTCAGGAGACCCAGTACTTC. This translates into CASSPGPGQETQYF.

The CDR3 reads CASRKVGMNTEAFF. The CDR3 DNA sequence: TGTGCCAGCAGGAAGGTGGGCATGAACACTGAAGCTTTCTTT. This chain connects TRBV7-9 to TRBJ1-1; D unclear. Trimming took 6 bases from V and 0 from J, leaving 11 bases between them. This CDR3 has 14 amino acids. Per the germline V gene, CDR1 is SEHNR and CDR2 is FQNEAQ (reference sequence).

The V and J genes are TRBV18 and TRBJ2-1, with 7 positions matching TRBD2. CDR3 length equals 16 residues. The germline CDR1 and CDR2 sequences are KGHSH and LQKENI. The ends lost 6 bases at V and 8 bases at J; junction bases unmatched: 16. CDR3 loop: CASSRVTSTRNDEQFF. Written as DNA, the CDR3 is TGTGCCAGCTCGCGCGTGACTAGCACCCGGAACGATGAGCAGTTCTTC.

This sequence joins TRBV10-2 and TRBJ2-7; D gene unclear. Germline lookup yields CDR1 WSHSY and CDR2 SAAADI. V lost 10 bases and J lost 0, with 10 bases in between. This CDR3 region has 12 residues. The CDR3 DNA sequence: TGCGCCACCCTAGGCTCCTCCTACGAGCAGTACTTC. It encodes CATLGSSYEQYF.

V gene TRBV19 combines with J gene TRBJ2-2; D unresolved. The CDR3 totals 14 residues. Trimming stripped 10 bases from V and 7 bases from J, with 19 bases between. Germline CDR1 is LNHDA and CDR2 is SQIVND (reference sequence). The CDR3 nucleotides read TGTGCCATTCCGGGTCCACTTCCCAGCGGGGAGCTGTTTTTT. Translation gives CAIPGPLPSGELFF.

The chain employs TRBV5-1 and TRBJ2-2; a weak D match, TRBD2 (7 bases). The ends were cut back, 3 bases at V and 7 bases at J, with 19 bases in the middle. The CDR3 extends over 16 amino acids. The germline gives CDR1 SGHRS, CDR2 YFSETQ. The CDR3 DNA sequence: TGCGCCAGCAGCTCCGGCACCGGGGGGCAAAGCGGGGAGCTGTTTTTT. Translating it yields CASSSGTGGQSGELFF.

The chain uses TRBV2 and TRBJ1-5; D unclear. The CDR3 covers 14 residues. CDR1 is SNHLY, CDR2 FYNNEI, per germline. The V end lost 4 bases, the J end lost 5 bases, and 12 bases lay between the germline ends. The CDR3 sequence: CASSVRTDYQPQHF. CDR3 bases: TGTGCCAGCAGTGTACGCACTGACTATCAGCCCCAGCATTTT.

The rearrangement links TRBV27 to TRBJ2-7; tentative D call: TRBD1 (5 bases). Germline V gives CDR1 MNHEY, CDR2 SMNVEV (reference sequence). The ends were cut back, 0 bases at V and 4 bases at J, with 10 bases in the middle. The CDR3 loop spans 14 amino acids. Here the CDR3 reads CASSLSPGSYEQYF. DNA for the CDR3: TGTGCCAGCAGTTTATCGCCAGGGTCGTACGAGCAGTACTTC.

This chain links TRBV5-4 with TRBJ2-3; D gene ambiguous. The CDR3 has 14 amino acids. Trimming removed 0 bases from V and 1 base from J, with 6 bases in between. CDR1 and CDR2 (germline): SGHNT, YYREEE (reference sequence). The CDR3, as DNA: TGTGCCAGCAGCTTGGGTCTTGGCACAGATACGCAGTATTTT. This codes for CASSLGLGTDTQYF.

This chain joins TRBV19 and TRBJ2-3; 7 bases are shared with TRBD1. This CDR3 has 14 residues. Per germline, CDR1 LNHDA and CDR2 SQIVND (reference sequence). The ends lost 7 bases at V and 3 bases at J; junction bases unmatched: 7. The CDR3 nucleotides are TGTGCCAGTAAAACAGGGGTAGGGACAGATACGCAGTATTTT. It codes for CASKTGVGTDTQYF.

This clone showed up just a few times. J is TRBJ2-7 and V is TRBV5-1; D might be TRBD1 (6 bases). CDR3 size: 12 residues. Trimming took 4 bases from V and 5 from J, leaving 10 bases between them. Per the germline V gene, CDR1 is SGHRS and CDR2 is YFSETQ. For the CDR3, the DNA is TGCGCCAGCAGCCGCAGGGGTAACGAGCAGTACTTC. This translates into CASSRRGNEQYF.

V is TRBV5-1 and J is TRBJ2-7; D might be TRBD2 (7 bases). V dropped 4 bases and J dropped 2 bases, with 16 bases sitting between them. CDR3 length equals 15 residues. Germline V gene lookup returns CDR1 SGHRS and CDR2 YFSETQ. CDR3 in amino acids: CASSPLGGPTYEQYF. CDR3 in DNA: TGCGCCAGCAGCCCGCTCGGGGGGCCTACCTACGAGCAGTACTTC.

The chain uses TRBV6-1 and TRBJ1-5; D is perhaps TRBD1 (6 bases). V gave up 6 bases and J gave up 6 bases, with 15 bases separating them. Per the germline V gene, CDR1 is MNHNS and CDR2 is SASEGT. This CDR3 spans 14 amino acids. This CDR3 reads CASRHTGQGQPQHF. CDR3 coding DNA: TGTGCCAGCAGACACACAGGGCAAGGTCAGCCCCAGCATTTT.

This chain connects TRBV5-4 to TRBJ1-2; TRBD1 aligns across 12 bases. The CDR3 runs 14 residues. The germline V gene encodes CDR1 SGHNT and CDR2 YYREEE (reference sequence). Trimming cost V 4 bases and J 6 bases; bases outside gene matches: 4. The CDR3 nucleotides read TGTGCCAGCAGCGGGACAGGGGGCTTGGATGGCTACACCTTC. Amino acids: CASSGTGGLDGYTF.

This clone was counted only a few times. The chain has TRBV4-1 and TRBJ2-7; D is perhaps TRBD1 (6 bases). Trimming pared 1 base from V and 6 bases from J, leaving 13 bases between. The CDR3 totals 14 residues. Germline CDR1 MGHRA, CDR2 YSYEKL. CDR3 DNA: TGCGCCAGCAGCCAAGGGATACAGGGTGGCGAGCAGTACTTC. Residues: CASSQGIQGGEQYF.

For the CDR3, the DNA is TGTGCTAGTGGTACTGAAATTAGCAATCAGCCCCAGCATTTT. It specifies CASGTEISNQPQHF. V usage is TRBV12-5 and J usage is TRBJ1-5; D gene ambiguous. Germline V lookup: CDR1 LGHNT, CDR2 FRNRAP. V was cut by 5 bases and J by 0 bases, with 8 bases left in between. The CDR3 contains 14 residues.

The chain combines TRBV5-8 with TRBJ1-2, with D unresolved. Trimming cost V 0 bases and J 5 bases, with 11 bases left between them. The CDR3 has 14 amino acids. Germline CDR1 SGHTS, CDR2 YDEGEE. DNA of the CDR3: TGTGCCAGCAGCTTGGGAGGGATTGGATATGGCTACACCTTC. Its translation: CASSLGGIGYGYTF.

This chain uses TRBV27 with TRBJ1-1, with a possible D match to TRBD1 (6 bases). This CDR3 is built from 16 residues. In germline, CDR1 is MNHEY, CDR2 SMNVEV (reference sequence). V lost 5 bases and J 2 bases, leaving 18 bases between the germline ends. The chain's CDR3 is CASSLYRALTNTEAFF. The CDR3 DNA is TGTGCCAGCAGTCTTTACAGGGCTTTGACTAACACTGAAGCTTTCTTT.

This chain uses TRBV27 with TRBJ2-7, with 10 positions matching TRBD1. Germline-derived CDR1 and CDR2 are MNHEY and SMNVEV (reference sequence). The CDR3 consists of 15 residues. Trimming at V came to 4 bases and at J to 2 bases, leaving 5 bases not matched to a gene. The CDR3 region has the DNA TGTGCCAGCAGTTCGCCGGGACAGGGGACCTACGAGCAGTACTTC. Translation gives CASSSPGQGTYEQYF.

This clone was counted only a few times. The chain is built from TRBV25-1 and TRBJ2-7; TRBD1 might be the D (6 bases). V lost 6 bases, J lost 6 bases, and 18 bases lay in between. Per the germline V gene, CDR1 is MGHDK and CDR2 is SYGVNS. The CDR3 totals 14 residues. The CDR3 spells CASRGYTEGGEQYF. The CDR3, as DNA: TGTGCCAGCAGGGGATACACCGAAGGGGGCGAGCAGTACTTC.

In its sample, this clone was seen a few times. The chain couples TRBV7-8 to TRBJ1-1; D is unresolved. The germline V gene has CDR1 SGHVS and CDR2 FQNEAQ. V was shortened by 7 bases and J by 0 bases, with 12 bases between the two germline ends. The CDR3 extends over 14 amino acids. CDR3 residues: CASTHERVNTEAFF. The CDR3, as DNA: TGTGCCAGCACTCACGAACGGGTGAACACTGAAGCTTTCTTT.

J is TRBJ1-4 and V is TRBV7-8, with D maybe TRBD1 (6 bases). The CDR3 is made up of 20 amino acids. Trimming took off 4 bases at V and 4 bases at J, with 28 bases between the two ends. CDR1 and CDR2 from the germline V gene are SGHVS and FQNEAQ. Written as DNA, the CDR3 is TGTGCCAGCAGCTGGAGCTATACAGGGAAAGGCAACTGGGGTAATGAAAAACTGTTTTTT. This encodes CASSWSYTGKGNWGNEKLFF.

The rearrangement uses TRBV5-1 and TRBJ2-7; D perhaps matches TRBD1 (5 bases). Trimming removed 4 bases from V and 5 bases from J, with 19 bases in between. The CDR3 totals 15 residues. CDR1 SGHRS and CDR2 YFSETQ come from the germline V gene. The chain's CDR3 is CASSPRKGERDEQYF. The CDR3 DNA sequence: TGCGCCAGCAGCCCCAGGAAAGGGGAAAGGGACGAGCAGTACTTC.

This clone has just a few counts. The chain uses TRBV5-1 and TRBJ2-4; tentative D call: TRBD1 (5 bases). V was pared by 0 bases and J by 7 bases, with 11 bases between. This CDR3 is built from 14 residues. The germline CDR1 and CDR2 sequences are SGHRS and YFSETQ. CDR3 residues: CASSLGQGLNIQYF. The DNA of the CDR3 is TGCGCCAGCAGCTTGGGTCAGGGTCTGAACATTCAGTACTTC.

This rearrangement joins TRBV7-8 to TRBJ2-1; D call uncertain. V dropped 5 bases and J dropped 0 bases, with 14 bases sitting between them. This CDR3 has 16 residues. Germline V CDR1 and CDR2: SGHVS, FQNEAQ. CDR3 sequence reads: CASSPRGVSSYNEQFF. The DNA of the CDR3 is TGTGCCAGCAGCCCTCGCGGCGTAAGCTCCTACAATGAGCAGTTCTTC.

This sequence joins TRBV5-1 and TRBJ1-3; D is possibly TRBD1 (5 bases). This CDR3 has 15 residues. Germline V gene data show CDR1 as SGHRS and CDR2 as YFSETQ. Between the trimmed V and J ends, which lost 0 bases and 2 bases, there was a span of 9 bases. Here the CDR3 DNA reads TGCGCCAGCAGCTTGGGGGGCGACGCTGGAAACACCATATATTTT. The encoded protein is CASSLGGDAGNTIYF.

The chain has TRBV4-2 and TRBJ2-1; 9 nucleotides agree with TRBD2. V gave up 0 bases and J gave up 0 bases; unmatched junction bases: 3. The germline CDR1 and CDR2 sequences are LGHNA and YNFKEQ. The CDR3 covers 17 residues. CDR3 DNA sequence: TGTGCCAGCAGCCAAGAGACTAGCGGTAGCTCCTACAATGAGCAGTTCTTC. Its protein product is CASSQETSGSSYNEQFF.

V gene TRBV6-1 combines with J gene TRBJ1-5; 7 bases match TRBD1. Germline CDR1 and CDR2: MNHNS and SASEGT. The CDR3 spans 14 residues. V lost 3 bases to trimming and J lost 6 bases; unmatched junction nucleotides: 5. The CDR3 DNA reads as TGTGCCAGCAGTGACACAGGGGTGAGTCAGCCCCAGCATTTT. It yields the protein CASSDTGVSQPQHF.

The V gene is TRBV30, the J gene TRBJ1-2; possibly TRBD1 for D (5 bases). Deletions cut 0 bases from V and 4 bases from J, with 15 bases between. From germline, CDR1 is GTSNPN and CDR2 SVGIG (reference sequence). The CDR3 has 15 residues. Here the CDR3 DNA reads TGTGCCTGGAGTGTATCGCGCAGGGCTAGCTATGGCTACACCTTC. This codes for CAWSVSRRASYGYTF.